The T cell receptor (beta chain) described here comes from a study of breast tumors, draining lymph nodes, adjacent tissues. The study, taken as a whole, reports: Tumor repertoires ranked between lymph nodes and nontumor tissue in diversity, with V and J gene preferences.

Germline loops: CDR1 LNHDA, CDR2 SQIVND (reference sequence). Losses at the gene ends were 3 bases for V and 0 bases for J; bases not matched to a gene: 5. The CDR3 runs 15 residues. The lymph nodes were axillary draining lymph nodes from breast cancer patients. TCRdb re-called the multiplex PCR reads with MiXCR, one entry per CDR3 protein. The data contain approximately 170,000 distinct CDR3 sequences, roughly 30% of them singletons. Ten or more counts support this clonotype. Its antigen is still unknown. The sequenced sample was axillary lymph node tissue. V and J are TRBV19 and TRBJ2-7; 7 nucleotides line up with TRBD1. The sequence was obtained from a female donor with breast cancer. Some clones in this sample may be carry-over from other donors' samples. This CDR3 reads CASSIPGQSSYEQYF. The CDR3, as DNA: TGTGCCAGTAGTATTCCGGGACAGAGCTCCTACGAGCAGTACTTC.